Each of the 8 T cell receptor beta chains below was sequenced from the same sample in a study of cytomegalovirus exposure and HLA in healthy donors (dated by TCRdb to about 2017). Library construction relied on the immunoSEQ multiplex PCR assay. For the multiplex PCR, a mixture combining 60 forward primers for TCR Vbeta segments and 13 reverse primers for TCR Jbeta segments was used. In its TCRdb copy, this immuneACCESS table keeps in-frame sequences only and misses some clones. Where compared with another copy, unresolved V genes explain less than half of these, and the others have no known cause. The sample table records about 150,000 clones; about 76% of these occur just once. The ten largest make up 3.5% of the sample. The sequenced sample was PBMCs. Receptor source: a human donor in good health.

The chain's CDR3 is CASSQDLAGRETQYF. The CDR3, as DNA: TGCGCCAGCAGCCAAGATTTAGCGGGGAGAGAGACCCAGTACTTC. The chain recombines TRBV4-3 with TRBJ2-5; 8 bases are a match to TRBD2. This CDR3 region has 15 residues. Per germline, CDR1 LGHNA and CDR2 YSLEER. With 0 bases clipped from V and 4 bases from J, the junction kept 4 bases outside the gene matches.

This chain connects TRBV7-2 to TRBJ2-7; TRBD2 matches 9 bases. Germline V lookup: CDR1 SGHTA, CDR2 FQGNSA. J gave up 6 bases and V 5 bases, and 8 bases lay outside the gene matches. There are 14 residues in the CDR3. The CDR3 DNA sequence: TGTGCCAGCAGCCCCCAGGTAGCGGGAGTCGAGCAGTACTTC. This encodes CASSPQVAGVEQYF.

This CDR3 is CASSPGILAGSDTQYF. DNA for the CDR3: TGTGCCAGCTCACCAGGGATTCTAGCGGGATCAGATACGCAGTATTTT. The rearrangement uses TRBV18 and TRBJ2-3; 9 bases match TRBD2. The CDR3 extends over 16 amino acids. Trimming removed 2 bases from V and 4 bases from J; junction bases left unmatched: 7. Germline CDR1 reads KGHSH; CDR2 reads LQKENI.

This clone was detected only once. This sequence joins TRBV13 and TRBJ1-2, with 8 bases identical to TRBD1. V shed 5 bases and J 2 bases; nucleotides not matched to a gene: 10. This CDR3 contains 16 residues. The V gene's germline CDR1 is PRHDT and CDR2 FYEKMQ (reference sequence). The CDR3 loop reads CASSQRLTGANYGYTF. The CDR3 DNA reads as TGTGCCAGCAGCCAAAGATTGACAGGGGCCAACTATGGCTACACCTTC. The whole variable domain, filled in from reference TRBV13 and TRBJ1-2, reads AAGVIQSPRHLIKEKRETATLKCYPIPRHDTVYWYQQGPGQDPQFLISFYEKMQSDKGSIPDRFSAQQFSDYHSELNMSSLELGDSALYFCASSQRLTGANYGYTFGSGTRLTVV.

V is TRBV7-9 and J is TRBJ2-1, with 13 bases lining up with TRBD2. The V gene's germline CDR1 is SEHNR and CDR2 FQNEAQ (reference sequence). Trimming took 3 bases from V and 2 from J; bases not matched to a gene: 7. The CDR3 contains 18 residues. DNA of the CDR3: TGTGCCAGCAGCTTTGGACTAGCGGGAGAGGGCCCCTACAATGAGCAGTTCTTC. It is translated as CASSFGLAGEGPYNEQFF.

V usage is TRBV18 and J usage is TRBJ2-4; 7 bases are shared with TRBD1. The V and J ends lost 2 bases and 2 bases, in that order; junction bases with no gene match: 3. The length of the CDR3 is 15 residues. Looked up from germline, CDR1 is KGHSH and CDR2 is LQKENI. For the CDR3, the DNA is TGTGCCAGCTCACCAACAGGGGCCACCAAAAACATTCAGTACTTC. Amino acid sequence: CASSPTGATKNIQYF.

This rearrangement joins TRBV2 to TRBJ1-4; D not resolved. The CDR3 covers 15 residues. CDR1 SNHLY and CDR2 FYNNEI come from the germline V gene. Trimming removed 6 bases at V and 0 bases at J, with 11 bases between. For the CDR3, the DNA is TGTGCCAGCAGCACCACGGAGGCAACTAATGAAAAACTGTTTTTT. Translated: CASSTTEATNEKLFF.

J is TRBJ2-7 and V is TRBV6-6, with D maybe TRBD1 (5 bases). Trimming shortened V by 8 bases and J by 2 bases, and 7 bases separated the two germline ends. CDR1 and CDR2 from the germline V gene are MNHNY and SVGAGI (reference sequence). CDR3 length: 11 amino acids. CDR3 sequence: CASGAPYEQYF. In DNA, the CDR3 is TGTGCCAGCGGGGCCCCCTACGAGCAGTACTTC.